The rows below give T cell receptor beta chains drawn from one sample of a study of blood T cell repertoires in COVID-19. The data were produced by immunoSEQ multiplex PCR, yet TCRdb's version contains in-frame clones alone and is incomplete. The sample lists 70,000 to 75,000 clones, approximately 80% occurring once. Sequencing was carried out using peripheral blood. The receptors originated from a woman older than 75 with active or convalescent COVID-19. Each CDR3 is given with its conserved first and last residue. The D gene is left open where the match is weak. The size of a clone is reported for some rows only, either as once, few or many, or as a class for expanded clones.

>TRBJ2-7|TRBD2|TRBV7-2|once
CASSINSGPYEQYF
TGTGCCAGCAGCATAAATAGCGGGCCCTACGAGCAGTACTTC
>TRBJ2-5|TRBD1|TRBV7-2|-
CASSPTQDRAETQYF
TGTGCCAGCAGCCCAACCCAGGACAGGGCAGAGACCCAGTACTTC
>TRBJ1-4|-|TRBV5-8|-
CASGRLGVFNEKLFF
TGTGCCAGCGGTCGACTAGGGGTTTTTAATGAAAAACTGTTTTTT
>TRBJ1-2|TRBD1|TRBV3-1/TRBV3-2|once
CASSQGRTGSHYTF
TGTGCCAGCAGCCAAGGCCGGACAGGGAGTCACTACACCTTC
>TRBJ2-3|TRBD1|TRBV6-2/TRBV6-3|-
CASSSGTGTSTDTQYF
TGTGCCAGCAGCTCCGGGACAGGGACAAGCACAGATACGCAGTATTTT
>TRBJ1-1|-|TRBV7-2|-
CASSLAWSTYVKAFF
TGTGCCAGCAGCTTAGCATGGAGCACTTATGTTAAAGCTTTCTTT
>TRBJ1-5|-|TRBV19|few
CASSIGGTQPQHF
TGTGCCAGTAGTATTGGGGGCACTCAGCCCCAGCATTTT
>TRBJ2-5|TRBD1|TRBV19|-
CASSVRDRGDKTQYF
TGTGCCAGTAGTGTACGGGACAGGGGGGACAAGACCCAGTACTTC
>TRBJ2-5|-|TRBV11-2|once
CASSPDRRETQYF
TGTGCCAGCAGCCCTGACCGGCGGGAGACCCAGTACTTC
>TRBJ1-2|-|TRBV7-9|-
CASSLVEGLLYGYTF
TGTGCCAGCAGCTTAGTAGAGGGCCTCCTATATGGCTACACCTTC
>TRBJ2-3|TRBD2|TRBV7-6|-
CASSFNWRGGTDTQYF
TGTGCCAGCAGCTTTAACTGGCGGGGGGGAACAGATACGCAGTATTTT
>TRBJ2-3|TRBD2|TRBV19|-
CASSIWRGAGTDTQYF
TGTGCCAGTAGTATTTGGCGGGGGGCCGGCACAGATACGCAGTATTTT
>TRBJ2-5|TRBD1|TRBV7-9|-
CASRITGVETQYF
TGTGCCAGCAGAATAACAGGGGTAGAGACCCAGTACTTC
>TRBJ1-1|TRBD1|TRBV19|once
CASSMTGIGTEAFF
TGTGCCAGTAGTATGACAGGGATAGGCACTGAAGCTTTCTTT
>TRBJ2-2|TRBD1|TRBV2|few
CASSDGTGVNTGELFF
TGTGCCAGCAGTGATGGGACAGGGGTGAACACCGGGGAGCTGTTTTTT
>TRBJ2-7|-|TRBV6-2/TRBV6-3|-
CASSAIYPGVSYEQYF
TGTGCCAGCAGCGCAATTTATCCGGGGGTCTCCTACGAGCAGTACTTC
>TRBJ2-1|TRBD1|TRBV28|-
CATGNGQGQFF
TGTGCCACCGGAAACGGACAGGGTCAGTTCTTC
>TRBJ2-7|TRBD2|TRBV5-1|-
CASSLASWGGPTPYEQYF
TGCGCCAGCAGCTTGGCCTCATGGGGGGGTCCCACCCCCTACGAGCAGTACTTC
>TRBJ2-7|TRBD1|TRBV7-7|once
CASSPGGGQGGEQYF
TGTGCCAGCAGCCCCGGCGGAGGACAGGGTGGCGAGCAGTACTTC
>TRBJ1-5|-|TRBV7-2|-
CASSSSRDQPQHF
TGTGCCAGCAGCTCAAGCCGGGATCAGCCCCAGCATTTT
>TRBJ1-4|-|TRBV7-2|-
CASSWDYGLVNEKLFF
TGTGCCAGCAGCTGGGATTATGGACTGGTTAATGAAAAACTGTTTTTT
>TRBJ1-3|-|TRBV11-2|-
CASSFSSGNTIYF
TGTGCCAGCAGCTTTTCTTCGGGAAACACCATATATTTT
>TRBJ1-5|-|TRBV27|-
CASSLRPLTESPQHF
TGTGCCAGCAGTTTACGCCCTCTCACTGAGTCGCCCCAGCATTTT
>TRBJ2-7|-|TRBV30|-
CAWSVGGTYEQYF
TGTGCCTGGAGTGTGGGGGGAACCTACGAGCAGTACTTC
>TRBJ2-1|-|TRBV29-1|-
CSVEVTHSYNEQFF
TGCAGCGTTGAAGTGACACATTCCTACAATGAGCAGTTCTTC
>TRBJ2-3|-|TRBV11-2|once
CASSYGQPTTDTQYF
TGTGCCAGCAGCTATGGACAGCCGACCACAGATACGCAGTATTTT
>TRBJ1-5|-|TRBV28|-
CASRTPQAQQPQHF
TGTGCCAGCAGAACCCCACAGGCCCAACAGCCCCAGCATTTT
>TRBJ2-7|-|TRBV11-2|-
CASSEDREGEQYF
TGTGCCAGCAGCGAGGACAGGGAGGGCGAGCAGTACTTC
>TRBJ2-2|TRBD2|TRBV28|-
CASSHNGGSGSRAGELFF
TGTGCCAGCAGCCACAACGGGGGTAGCGGGAGTCGGGCCGGGGAGCTGTTTTTT
>TRBJ2-7|-|TRBV28|once
CASRDLAGWDGEQYF
TGTGCCAGCAGGGACCTGGCAGGGTGGGATGGCGAGCAGTACTTC
>TRBJ1-5|-|TRBV19|-
CASNFKEGGQPQHF
TGTGCCAGTAACTTCAAGGAGGGGGGGCAGCCCCAGCATTTT
>TRBJ2-1|TRBD1|TRBV6-5|-
CASRWTGLAYNEQFF
TGTGCCAGCAGATGGACAGGGTTGGCCTACAATGAGCAGTTCTTC
>TRBJ1-1|-|TRBV9|few
CASRGDSEAFF
TGTGCCAGCAGAGGCGACAGTGAAGCTTTCTTT
>TRBJ2-5|TRBD2|TRBV9|-
CASSPGHASGSETQYF
TGTGCCAGCAGCCCTGGTCACGCTAGCGGGAGTGAGACCCAGTACTTC
>TRBJ2-1|-|TRBV28|-
CASSPIGGVYNEQFF
TGTGCCAGCAGTCCGATCGGGGGAGTGTACAATGAGCAGTTCTTC
>TRBJ2-1|TRBD1|TRBV29-1|-
CSVFRGPKDGNEQFF
TGCAGCGTCTTCAGGGGGCCCAAGGACGGCAATGAGCAGTTCTTC
>TRBJ2-7|TRBD2|TRBV19|-
CASSISAPTSGRTYEQYF
TGTGCCAGTAGTATATCGGCTCCGACTAGCGGGAGGACCTACGAGCAGTACTTC
>TRBJ2-3|TRBD2|TRBV4-1|-
CASSRKETSGTDTQYF
TGCGCCAGCAGCCGCAAGGAGACTAGCGGCACAGATACGCAGTATTTT
>TRBJ2-5|-|TRBV4-2|-
CASSQDPNREETQYF
TGTGCCAGCAGCCAAGATCCCAACAGGGAAGAGACCCAGTACTTC
>TRBJ2-2|-|TRBV30|-
CAWRRGTNTGELFF
TGTGCCTGGAGGCGGGGCACGAACACCGGGGAGCTGTTTTTT
>TRBJ2-1|TRBD2|TRBV7-9|-
CASSYSPGLAAYNEQFF
TGTGCCAGCAGCTATTCTCCGGGACTAGCGGCCTACAATGAGCAGTTCTTC
>TRBJ2-7|-|TRBV6-6|few
CASSYLQWSLTYEQYF
TGTGCCAGCAGTTACTTACAGTGGTCCCTTACCTACGAGCAGTACTTC
>TRBJ2-3|TRBD2|TRBV7-3|few
CASSLTSSGGGITDTQYF
TGTGCCAGCAGCTTAACGTCGTCGGGCGGGGGTATCACAGATACGCAGTATTTT
>TRBJ2-5|-|TRBV7-3|many
CASSLFSGGETQYF
TGTGCCAGCAGCTTATTTTCAGGGGGGGAGACCCAGTACTTC
>TRBJ2-1|TRBD2|TRBV2|-
CASRALAGGVYEQFF
TGTGCCAGCAGAGCCCTAGCGGGAGGAGTTTATGAGCAGTTCTTC
>TRBJ1-2|TRBD1|TRBV2|-
CASSEGQGVRGYTF
TGTGCCAGCAGTGAGGGACAGGGAGTGAGGGGCTACACCTTC
>TRBJ2-1|-|TRBV5-1|-
CASSLALTAPYNEQFF
TGCGCCAGCAGCTTGGCCTTAACCGCGCCCTACAATGAGCAGTTCTTC
>TRBJ1-4|-|TRBV2|-
CASSEQGTNEKLFF
TGTGCCAGCAGTGAACAGGGTACTAATGAAAAACTGTTTTTT
>TRBJ2-5|TRBD1|TRBV7-2|-
CASSSLGQRQETQYF
TGTGCCAGCAGTTCACTGGGACAGCGGCAAGAGACCCAGTACTTC
>TRBJ1-2|TRBD1|TRBV11-2|once
CASSFQGANWYYGYTF
TGTGCCAGCAGCTTCCAGGGGGCTAATTGGTACTATGGCTACACCTTC
>TRBJ2-7|-|TRBV7-8|once
CASSPVTGQYF
TGTGCCAGCAGCCCTGTAACCGGTCAGTACTTC
>TRBJ2-2|-|TRBV6-5|few
CAILRSGNTGELFF
TGTGCCATCTTACGCAGCGGCAACACCGGGGAGCTGTTTTTT
>TRBJ1-3|-|TRBV30|few
CAWSLFGQFSGNTIYF
TGTGCCTGGAGCCTATTCGGACAATTCTCTGGAAACACCATATATTTT
>TRBJ2-1|TRBD2|TRBV5-5|-
CASNGLADHNEQFF
TGTGCCAGCAATGGCCTAGCGGACCACAATGAGCAGTTCTTC
>TRBJ2-7|-|TRBV21-1|-
CASSTPTGASLALVLEQYF
TGTGCCAGCAGCACCCCGACGGGAGCGTCGCTAGCGTTGGTTCTCGAGCAGTACTTC
>TRBJ1-2|-|TRBV10-3|-
CAISSPFSQAPGRGYTF
TGTGCCATCAGCTCACCCTTTTCACAGGCTCCGGGGAGGGGCTACACCTTC
>TRBJ1-2|TRBD1|TRBV19|-
CASSILAPTGFHGYTF
TGTGCCAGTAGTATACTGGCCCCGACAGGGTTTCATGGCTACACCTTC
>TRBJ2-3|TRBD2|TRBV5-1|-
CASSLERGGATDTQYF
TGCGCCAGCAGCTTGGAGCGGGGGGGCGCCACAGATACGCAGTATTTT
>TRBJ1-5|TRBD1|TRBV6-1|-
CASSESGGGNQPQHF
TGTGCCAGCAGTGAATCAGGGGGCGGCAATCAGCCCCAGCATTTT